The clone carrying this T cell receptor (beta chain) has a single count. The sample originates from a study of blood T cell repertoires in COVID-19. For the study at large: The study drew acute and convalescent COVID-19 samples from the United States, Italy and Spain. The cDNA or gDNA used as material had been derived from T cells, B-cell-depleted T cells, or PBMCs.

Enrollment of patients from Seattle took place during active infection, with longitudinal follow-up. As originally analysed: The authors estimated nucleated cell counts from reference gene primer amplification. Measured with immunoSEQ multiplex PCR; TCRdb has only the in-frame clones, and not every one. For V, J and clone size, that table is used; D and trimming come from the DNA. The sample holds about 68,000 clones, 70% to 90% seen once. In germline, CDR1 is SGDLS, CDR2 YYNGEE. CDR3 length: 15 residues. The V segment lost 0 bases and the J segment 4 bases; nucleotides outside the gene matches: 0. This chain connects TRBV9 to TRBJ2-5; TRBD2 matches 13 bases. The origin of this receptor is a woman aged 45-59 years with COVID-19, enrolled during active disease. The source material was peripheral blood. In DNA form, the CDR3 reads TGTGCCAGCAGCGTAGGACTAGCGGGAGGAGAGACCCAGTACTTC. It specifies CASSVGLAGGETQYF. The whole variable domain, filled in from reference TRBV9 and TRBJ2-5, reads DSGVTQTPKHLITATGQRVTLRCSPRSGDLSVYWYQQSLDQGLQFLIQYYNGEERAKGNILERFSAQQFPDLHSELNLSSLELGDSALYFCASSVGLAGGETQYFGPGTRLLVL.